A selection of T cell receptor beta chains follows, all from one sample in a study of chemoradiotherapy in HPV16-positive cancers. Here immunoSEQ multiplex PCR was the method, and the copy in TCRdb shows in-frame clones only, minus some. The sample lists fewer than 20,000 clones, approximately 79% occurring once. This specimen was acquired from a patient who underwent chemoradiotherapy. These receptor sequences come from a human donor with HPV-associated anogenital cancer. The CDR3 runs from the conserved cysteine through the conserved F or W. Some rows mark clone size as missing; the rest say once, few, many or name a class of expanded clone.

abundance	v_gene	j_gene	CDR3aa
NA	TRBV14	TRBJ2-7	CASRDKSEQYF
NA	TRBV7-8	TRBJ2-7	CASSDSYEQYF
NA	TRBV9	TRBJ2-1	CASSVVGGREDEQFF
NA	TRBV4-1	TRBJ2-7	CASSQGGLGGEQYF
few	TRBV5-4	TRBJ2-2	CASSLDRGQGSGELFF
NA	TRBV28	TRBJ2-7	CASSGVGQGGNEQYF
NA	TRBV28	TRBJ1-5	CASSLPGSSNQPQHF
NA	TRBV28	TRBJ1-1	CASSRMGRSEAFF
NA	TRBV5-8	TRBJ1-6	CASKVSRDSPLHF
NA	TRBV30	TRBJ2-1	CAWSAGNVVYNEQFF
few	TRBV4-2	TRBJ2-2	CASSQDGQNTGELFF
NA	TRBV27	TRBJ2-2	CASSLSGTARTGELFF
NA	TRBV9	TRBJ1-1	CASSVTGARGTEAFF
NA	TRBV18	TRBJ1-5	CASSDQGRNQPQHF
NA	TRBV2	TRBJ1-5	CASGVGAEQPQHF
NA	TRBV4-2	TRBJ1-2	CASSQDQDLNYGYTF
few	TRBV7-3	TRBJ1-1	CASSSTVNTEAFF
NA	TRBV6-5	TRBJ2-7	CASKRGPHAPEQYF
NA	TRBV5-5	TRBJ1-1	CASSLQGAQLNTEAFF
NA	TRBV28	TRBJ2-2	CASSLRRGGQTGELFF
NA	TRBV5-6	TRBJ2-3	CASSWRDGYTDTQYF
few	TRBV9	TRBJ2-7	CASSHSRNGHHYEQYF
NA	TRBV6-5	TRBJ1-4	CASSYSGAVTNEKLFF
NA	TRBV5-6	TRBJ1-5	CASSLFGTDYNQPQHF
once	TRBV9	TRBJ2-3	CASSVAQGAGDTQYF
NA	TRBV4-3	TRBJ1-6	CASSHYRVASPLHF
NA	TRBV9	TRBJ1-5	CASSPTEGHQPQHF
NA	TRBV18	TRBJ1-2	CASSPPSRYGYTF
NA	TRBV13	TRBJ2-1	CASSSSLQTYNEQFF
NA	TRBV7-8	TRBJ1-4	CASSLAEGARIGKLFF
NA	TRBV28	TRBJ1-1	CASSPGGGLVNTEAFF
NA	TRBV4-2	TRBJ1-5	CASSQVSGGQPQHF
NA	TRBV6-6	TRBJ2-2	CASSYSSQGTGELFF